One and the same sample provided the 21 T cell receptor beta chains below, sequenced in a study of cytomegalovirus exposure and HLA in healthy donors. 60 Vbeta and 13 Jbeta primers were used in PCR. Repertoires were generated with immunoSEQ multiplex PCR, while TCRdb's copy carries only in-frame clones and drops some. Among 120,000 or so clones listed, around 67% were seen once. The source material was PBMCs. Every receptor here comes from a woman between 40 and 50 years old in good health and CMV-seronegative.

CDR3 coding DNA: TGCGCCAGCAGCTTGGTCGGACAGGGGGTCACAGATACGCAGTATTTT. Translated, it gives CASSLVGQGVTDTQYF. The genes are TRBV5-1 and TRBJ2-3; 10 nucleotides agree with TRBD1. The V and J ends lost 0 bases and 2 bases, in that order; junction bases with no gene match: 3. Germline V CDR1 and CDR2: SGHRS, YFSETQ. CDR3 length: 16 amino acids.

The chain is built from TRBV19 and TRBJ2-6; D gene unclear. The V gene's germline CDR1 is LNHDA and CDR2 SQIVND (reference sequence). The CDR3 length is 15 residues. The V end lost 4 bases, the J end lost 0 bases, and 7 bases lay between the germline ends. The CDR3: CASSNQFSGANVLTF. As DNA, the CDR3 is TGTGCCAGTAGTAACCAGTTCTCTGGGGCCAACGTCCTGACTTTC.

The rearrangement joins TRBV19 to TRBJ1-1; 9 nucleotides match TRBD1. V was clipped by 6 bases and J by 7 bases; unmatched bases: 3. The CDR3 extends over 12 amino acids. CDR1 is LNHDA, CDR2 SQIVND, per germline (reference sequence). The CDR3 is CASRTGGIEAFF. CDR3 nucleotides: TGTGCCAGTAGGACAGGGGGTATTGAAGCTTTCTTT.

V and J are TRBV7-2 and TRBJ2-5; 7 bases line up with TRBD1. V shed 3 bases, J shed 0 bases, and the junction held 4 bases outside the gene matches. From germline, CDR1 is SGHTA and CDR2 FQGNSA. This CDR3 comprises 15 residues. The CDR3 bases are TGTGCCAGCAGCTTGAGGACAGGTCACCAAGAGACCCAGTACTTC. It yields the protein CASSLRTGHQETQYF.

The V call is TRBV4-2, the J call TRBJ1-6, with 7 bases aligning to TRBD1. Germline CDR1 reads LGHNA; CDR2 reads YNFKEQ. This CDR3 contains 18 residues. V was clipped by 3 bases and J by 0 bases; unmatched bases: 8. The CDR3 here is CASSQQTGASSYNSPLHF. The DNA of the CDR3 is TGTGCCAGCAGCCAGCAAACAGGGGCGAGCTCCTATAATTCACCCCTCCACTTT.

This chain joins TRBV4-2 and TRBJ2-2, with 8 bases lining up with TRBD1. The germline V gene has CDR1 LGHNA and CDR2 YNFKEQ. The ends lost 0 bases at V and 6 bases at J; junction bases unmatched: 6. There are 16 residues in the CDR3. The CDR3 here is CASSQESYRGSGELFF. In nucleotides, the CDR3 is TGTGCCAGCAGCCAAGAAAGCTACAGGGGGTCCGGGGAGCTGTTTTTT.

The V gene is TRBV6-6, the J gene TRBJ2-2, with 10 bases fitting TRBD1. V shed 7 bases, J shed 6 bases, and the junction held 11 bases outside the gene matches. CDR1 is MNHNY, CDR2 SVGAGI, per germline (reference sequence). CDR3 length: 16 amino acids. Written as DNA, the CDR3 is TGTGCCAGCATCCACGCTGGACAGGGGGTTTCCGGGGAGCTGTTTTTT. Protein product: CASIHAGQGVSGELFF.

This clone occurred a few times. This rearrangement joins TRBV11-2 to TRBJ2-6; D not resolved. The CDR3 spans 16 residues. V lost 5 bases, J lost 1 base, and 12 bases lay in between. The germline V gene encodes CDR1 SGHAT and CDR2 FQNNGV. CDR3 sequence (DNA): TGTGCCAGCAGCGCCTCCCTAAATTCTGGGGCCAACGTCCTGACTTTC. Its protein is CASSASLNSGANVLTF.

The chain links TRBV4-1 to TRBJ2-1; D not certain. The CDR3 runs 16 residues. Germline values: CDR1 MGHRA, CDR2 YSYEKL. V lost 1 base to trimming and J lost 0 bases, with 10 bases between them. CDR3 loop: CASSQGIISSYNEQFF. The CDR3 nucleotides are TGCGCCAGCAGCCAAGGAATAATCAGCTCCTACAATGAGCAGTTCTTC.

The chain carries TRBV2 and TRBJ1-1, with 9 bases identical to TRBD1. Per the germline V gene, CDR1 is SNHLY and CDR2 is FYNNEI. The CDR3 covers 15 residues. Trimming cost V 6 bases and J 1 base; bases outside gene matches: 6. Here the CDR3 reads CASRDRTGANTEAFF. Written as DNA, the CDR3 is TGTGCCAGCAGAGATAGGACAGGGGCGAACACTGAAGCTTTCTTT.

The chain employs TRBV4-2 and TRBJ1-4; D is perhaps TRBD1 (5 bases). The germline gives CDR1 LGHNA, CDR2 YNFKEQ. Deletions cut 4 bases from V and 4 bases from J, with 10 bases between. This CDR3 is 14 amino acids long. The CDR3 here is CASSPRGINEKLFF. The CDR3 bases are TGTGCCAGCAGCCCCCGGGGGATTAATGAAAAACTGTTTTTT.

This clone showed up just once. CDR3: CASSPLEEGVNTEAFF. The CDR3 nucleotides are TGTGCCAGCAGCCCCTTGGAGGAGGGTGTGAACACTGAAGCTTTCTTT. V gene TRBV9 combines with J gene TRBJ1-1; no firm D call. Germline CDR1 is SGDLS and CDR2 is YYNGEE. Trimming cost V 4 bases and J 0 bases, with 16 bases left between them. This CDR3 is built from 16 residues. Looking up the rest from reference TRBV9 and TRBJ1-1 gives the full variable domain: DSGVTQTPKHLITATGQRVTLRCSPRSGDLSVYWYQQSLDQGLQFLIQYYNGEERAKGNILERFSAQQFPDLHSELNLSSLELGDSALYFCASSPLEEGVNTEAFFGQGTRLTVV.

This clone was counted between two and nine times. The chain combines TRBV11-2 with TRBJ2-3, with 11 nucleotides matching TRBD2. CDR3 length: 14 amino acids. Germline loops: CDR1 SGHAT, CDR2 FQNNGV. V lost 6 bases and J lost 3; bases outside the gene matches: 2. Written as DNA, the CDR3 is TGTGCCAGCAGAAGACTAGCGGGGACAGATACGCAGTATTTT. Protein product: CASRRLAGTDTQYF.

The chain employs TRBV2 and TRBJ2-1; 8 bases align to TRBD2. The CDR3 contains 15 residues. Trimming took 0 bases from V and 3 from J; bases not matched to a gene: 1. Germline assignment: CDR1 SNHLY and CDR2 FYNNEI. The CDR3 reads CASSEARGVYNEQFF. CDR3 nucleotide sequence: TGTGCCAGCAGTGAAGCGCGGGGGGTCTACAATGAGCAGTTCTTC.

The chain couples TRBV6-1 to TRBJ1-2; the match to TRBD1 covers 9 bases. Germline trimming cut 5 bases from V and 6 bases from J; bases unmatched to any gene: 7. The CDR3 is 14 residues long. The germline V gene has CDR1 MNHNS and CDR2 SASEGT. CDR3 coding DNA: TGTGCCAGCAGTCCTGGGACAGGGAGGAATGGCTACACCTTC. Translation: CASSPGTGRNGYTF.

This sequence joins TRBV5-5 and TRBJ1-4, with TRBD1 matching over 7 bases. From germline, CDR1 is SGHKS and CDR2 YYEKEE (reference sequence). This CDR3 has 16 residues. After removal of 3 bases from V and 9 bases from J, the junction contained 14 bases not matched to a gene. This CDR3 reads CASSSNHRGRGKKLFF. The CDR3 DNA reads as TGTGCCAGCAGCTCGAATCACAGGGGTAGAGGGAAAAAACTGTTTTTT.

V gene TRBV15 combines with J gene TRBJ2-1; TRBD2 matches at 7 bases. The V gene's germline CDR1 is LNHNV and CDR2 YYDKDF (reference sequence). The V segment lost 1 base and the J segment 0 bases; nucleotides outside the gene matches: 3. The CDR3 is 16 residues long. This CDR3 is CATSRGPSGSYNEQFF. DNA for the CDR3: TGTGCCACCAGCAGAGGGCCTAGCGGCTCCTACAATGAGCAGTTCTTC.

This rearrangement joins TRBV6-6 to TRBJ1-1, with 11 bases aligning to TRBD1. This CDR3 comprises 15 residues. Trimming removed 6 bases from V and 5 bases from J; junction bases left unmatched: 8. Germline CDR1 and CDR2: MNHNY and SVGAGI (reference sequence). The CDR3 loop reads CASSFQGQGETEAFF. The CDR3 coding sequence is TGTGCCAGCAGCTTTCAGGGACAGGGGGAAACTGAAGCTTTCTTT.

The chain joins TRBV19 to TRBJ2-3, with TRBD2 matching over 8 bases. This CDR3 comprises 14 residues. Germline trimming cut 6 bases from V and 5 bases from J; bases unmatched to any gene: 7. Germline CDR1 LNHDA, CDR2 SQIVND (reference sequence). CDR3 sequence reads: CASSGRAAEDTQYF. The CDR3 coding sequence is TGTGCCAGTAGCGGGAGGGCCGCTGAAGATACGCAGTATTTT.

The chain employs TRBV6-1 and TRBJ1-5; no reliable D call. Germline V gene lookup returns CDR1 MNHNS and CDR2 SASEGT. V lost 0 bases, J lost 6 bases, and 6 bases lay in between. The CDR3 runs 13 residues. The CDR3 sequence: CASSEALSQPQHF. The CDR3 bases are TGTGCCAGCAGTGAAGCGCTAAGTCAGCCCCAGCATTTT.

In this sample, this clone turned up a few times. This chain uses TRBV7-3 with TRBJ2-5; 12 nucleotides match TRBD1. CDR3 length: 14 amino acids. CDR1 and CDR2 from the germline V gene are SGHTA and FQGTGA. The V and J ends lost 5 bases and 7 bases, in that order; junction bases with no gene match: 5. The DNA for the CDR3 is TGTGCCAGCAGCCCGGGACAGGGGGCAGGGACCCAGTACTTC. It codes for CASSPGQGAGTQYF.